This entry is about one T cell receptor beta chain. No cognate antigen has been identified for it. No much larger clone is present one base from it, and per-base qualities are unavailable. This entry comes from a study of shared clonotypes between healthy human individuals (dated by TCRdb to the early 2020s). In terms of the full investigation: A couple of women and three men aged 18 to 49 years were included in the cohort. Different laboratories and diverse techniques were used to prepare libraries and sequence TCR repertoires, to increase sequencing depth and limit assay-specific biases. Leukapheresis yielded between about 0.8 and 9.5 billion PBMCs per donor. For each donor, CD4 naive and CD4 memory were each given three plates, CD8 naive was given two plates, and CD8 memory was given one plate. To estimate repertoire size and how much clonotypes are shared between individuals, the study performed deep sequencing of blood TCR repertoires from a few healthy adults. Here is what the overall study found, with its caveats: Compared with non-shared clonotypes, clonotypes shared by all four sorted-subset donors had higher generation probabilities. Naive subsets generally had larger estimated clonotype richness than memory subsets did. Rarefaction of sorted-subset datasets indicated incomplete sequencing despite the large sequencing depth. Only blood was sampled, and tissue TCR repertoires likely differ from those in blood. The genetic and exposure-history diversity represented was limited by the small number of donors. Pairwise subsampling led to the expectation that sequencing depth would affect the degree of clonotype sharing among donors. Sharing across four donors was observed for around 5% of naive CD4, over 3% of naive CD8, over 2% of memory CD4, and about 0.4% of memory CD8 clonotypes.

Using the deep immunoSEQ assay, multiplex PCR amplified TCR CDR3 regions from genomic DNA. Genomic DNA extracted from each cell subset was distributed evenly over all wells of several immunoSEQ 96-well plates, and each plate served as one replicate. For sorted subsets, around 200 ng genomic DNA, equal to about 30,000 T cell genomes, was loaded into each replicate PCR. The purified libraries were quantified using a Qubit 3.0 fluorometer, sized with a Bioanalyzer 2100, and then quantified again using the KAPA Library Quantification kit. Each immunoSEQ 96-well plate was sequenced on its own single-read 150-cycle Illumina NextSeq 550 flow cell. As for the authors' bioinformatics: Because the immunoSEQ output included only junctional sequences and no quality scores, the filtering could not be the same as the filtering used for full-length reads. To assign V/J genes and CDR3, sequences were annotated using PyIR, a Python wrapper for IgBLAST v1.9, with IMGT germline references. Reads were removed for weak V/J assignments (E-value above 1e-6), missing CDR3, stop codons, out-of-frame junctions, or ambiguous translated residues. V3J clonotypes were defined as sequences sharing the same inferred V gene, J gene, and CDR3 amino acid sequence. Percentage overlap between repertoires was computed as shared unique clonotypes divided by the size of the smaller repertoire. Three approaches were used to assess repertoire richness: RTK rarefaction, the Chao1 estimator, and Recon v2.1 estimates of unobserved clonotypes. Generation probabilities for all TCRbeta clonotypes obtained by the gDNA method from four donors were computed using OLGA. Imported from immuneACCESS, the table was reduced by TCRdb to in-frame sequences with V and J called. These copies leave out some clones; in studies compared against another copy, an unresolved V gene accounts for under half, and the cause of the remainder is not known. The D gene and trimming were derived from the DNA, and the V and J assignments and clone size from that table. This sample has about 1.5 million clones in its table, and 98% of those were observed once. Clones ranked in the top ten supply 0.45% of the sample.

Based on the germline V gene (reference sequence), the CDR1 and CDR2 sequences are SEHNR and FQNEAQ. Inclusive of the bounding cysteine and phenylalanine, the CDR3 is 15 residues long. The kept DNA is CDR3 alone, 45 bases in frame from the first base. V has 5 bases trimmed and J has 0 bases trimmed; junction bases matching no gene number 4. The donors were healthy, HIV-negative adults with no recently reported acute infections or vaccinations. All donors were Caucasian adults living in Nashville, Tennessee, USA. CD4+ T cells were enriched through magnetic negative selection, after which naive cells were positively selected on CD45RA and the remaining negative fraction served as the memory subset. Blood was obtained by leukapheresis, after which PBMCs were separated by Ficoll-Histopaque density gradient centrifugation and cryopreserved in liquid nitrogen vapor phase. Analytical flow cytometry was used to check the purity and quantity of every magnetically sorted T cell population. Genomic DNA was isolated from every sorted fraction and measured by UV absorbance on a Nanodrop 2000c.

The sequence derives from a man aged 25-45 years in good health. Input material: naive CD4+ T cells sorted from blood. In light of the paper, this sample's cell subset or site label describes: CD45RA+ positively selected. The V and J segments used are TRBV7-9 and TRBJ1-3; a stretch of 7 junction bases matches TRBD1. The DNA is as follows: TGTGCCAGCAGCATGGGACAGCCCTCTGGAAACACCATATATTTT. The resulting protein is CASSMGQPSGNTIYF.